This TCR beta chain is drawn from a study of cytomegalovirus exposure and HLA in healthy donors. Germline V gene lookup returns CDR1 SGHAT and CDR2 FQNNGV. V gave up 1 base and J gave up 2 bases; unmatched junction bases: 4. This CDR3 is 15 amino acids long. The PCR had 60 Vbeta and 13 Jbeta primers. The protocol was immunoSEQ multiplex PCR, while the TCRdb copy is restricted to in-frame clones and leaves out a portion. This table holds around 75,000 clones. Donors in the study were healthy people who gave bone marrow. Study conclusions and caveats: In a later analysis, V- and J-gene trimming of beta chains associated with a DCLRE1C missense variant, replicated independently. The CMV antigen specificity of a few CMV-associated chains was confirmed through in vitro analysis. Based on reports, TCR beta sequences accurately predicted HLA-A and HLA-B alleles for most subjects.

With respect to this clone: Its antigen remains unknown.

The J gene is TRBJ2-7, the V gene TRBV11-2; TRBD2 agrees at 8 bases. The sample consisted of PBMCs. The sequence derives from a woman aged 60-75 years in good health and CMV-seronegative. CDR3 region: CASSLVAGSPYEQYF. The CDR3 nucleotides are TGTGCCAGCAGCTTAGTAGCGGGGTCTCCCTACGAGCAGTACTTC.